Shown below are 7 T cell receptor beta chains from a single sample sequenced in a study of T cell responses to AZD1222 COVID-19 vaccine. Assay used: immunoSEQ multiplex PCR; TCRdb lists only in-frame clones, some missing. Among approximately 130,000 clones, around 90% were seen once, and the ten largest hold around 5%. Sequencing used peripheral blood, obtained 28 days after the second AZD1222 dose. Receptors originate from an adult who received the AZD1222 COVID-19 vaccine.

The V gene is TRBV20-1, the J gene TRBJ1-2, with a weak D call TRBD1 (6 bases). V was shortened by 3 bases and J by 8 bases, with 10 bases between the two germline ends. The germline V gene encodes CDR1 DFQATT and CDR2 SNEGSKA (reference sequence). The CDR3 spans 11 residues. The CDR3 nucleotides are TGCAGTGCTAGTGACAGGTGGGGCTACACCTTC. It yields the protein CSASDRWGYTF.

The rearrangement joins TRBV6-5 to TRBJ1-6, with D possibly TRBD1 on 5 matching bases. This CDR3 spans 14 amino acids. Per germline, CDR1 MNHEY and CDR2 SVGAGI. V was shortened by 7 bases and J by 9 bases, with 16 bases between the two germline ends. The CDR3 protein is CASKGPRSGSPLHF. The CDR3 nucleotides read TGTGCCAGCAAGGGACCTCGATCGGGTTCACCCCTCCACTTT.

V and J are TRBV7-7 and TRBJ2-5; 11 bases match TRBD1. Per germline, CDR1 SSHAT and CDR2 FNYEAQ (reference sequence). The CDR3 runs 16 residues. Germline trimming cut 5 bases from V and 5 bases from J; bases unmatched to any gene: 10. This chain's CDR3 is CASSKTGQGAWETQYF. CDR3 bases: TGTGCCAGCAGCAAGACCGGACAGGGGGCATGGGAGACCCAGTACTTC.

This clone has just a few counts. The chain combines TRBV28 with TRBJ2-7, with TRBD2 matching over 9 bases. The CDR3 contains 15 residues. The germline gives CDR1 MDHEN, CDR2 SYDVKM. V gave up 6 bases and J gave up 3 bases; unmatched junction bases: 9. CDR3 bases: TGTGCCAGCAGCTGGGGGCTAGCGGGAAACTACGAGCAGTACTTC. Translated: CASSWGLAGNYEQYF.

The J gene is TRBJ1-3, the V gene TRBV19, with a weak D call TRBD1 (5 bases). Trimming removed 4 bases at V and 0 bases at J, with 7 bases between. The CDR3 contains 14 residues. Germline CDR1 and CDR2: LNHDA and SQIVND (reference sequence). The CDR3, as DNA: TGTGCCAGTAGTAGGGGGGTCTCTGGAAACACCATATATTTT. Protein product: CASSRGVSGNTIYF.

The chain couples TRBV24-1 to TRBJ1-2; no clear D. The CDR3 consists of 13 residues. V lost 4 bases and J 8 bases, leaving 13 bases between the germline ends. The germline gives CDR1 KGHDR, CDR2 SFDVKD. CDR3 coding DNA: TGTGCCACCAGTGACCGGCCATTCGGGGGCTACACCTTC. Protein sequence: CATSDRPFGGYTF.

The table lists this clone with a count of one. The chain is built from TRBV24-1 and TRBJ2-1; 12 bases match TRBD2. Germline CDR1 is KGHDR and CDR2 is SFDVKD. V gave up 4 bases and J gave up 0 bases; unmatched junction bases: 3. This CDR3 has 17 amino acids. This CDR3 is CATSETSGGSSYNEQFF. DNA for the CDR3: TGTGCCACCAGTGAGACTAGCGGGGGTAGCTCCTACAATGAGCAGTTCTTC.